This T cell receptor beta chain was found in a study of post-analysis software for immune sequencing data. Overall study context: Recorded disease courses covered relapsing-remitting, secondary progressive and progressive-relapsing multiple sclerosis. Some patients had no subtype annotation.

A few counts support this clonotype. The antigen remains unidentified. The junction does not match germline at one end; this may be a read error. Each TCR beta cDNA library carried unique molecular identifiers. Roughly 0.5 million cDNA molecules were obtained from approximately 0.91 to 9.4 million T cells. TCRdb re-called the PCR reads with MiXCR, one entry per CDR3 protein. Among about 540,000 distinct CDR3 sequences listed, under 40% were seen once. Study results and limitations: Significantly lower normalized Chao1 diversity was seen in multiple sclerosis patients than in controls. Same-batch samples co-clustered strongly by F measure.

Sequenced material: blood. The receptor was isolated from a girl aged 2-17 years with multiple sclerosis.

This CDR3 is CASSENRGPGANVLTF. In nucleotides, the CDR3 is TGTGCCAGCAGTGAAAACCGGGGGCCTGGGGCCAACGTTCTGACTTTC. This sequence joins TRBV28 and TRBJ2-6; TRBD1 or TRBD2 may be the D gene (6 bases each). Germline values: CDR1 MDHEN, CDR2 SYDVKM. The CDR3 covers 16 residues.